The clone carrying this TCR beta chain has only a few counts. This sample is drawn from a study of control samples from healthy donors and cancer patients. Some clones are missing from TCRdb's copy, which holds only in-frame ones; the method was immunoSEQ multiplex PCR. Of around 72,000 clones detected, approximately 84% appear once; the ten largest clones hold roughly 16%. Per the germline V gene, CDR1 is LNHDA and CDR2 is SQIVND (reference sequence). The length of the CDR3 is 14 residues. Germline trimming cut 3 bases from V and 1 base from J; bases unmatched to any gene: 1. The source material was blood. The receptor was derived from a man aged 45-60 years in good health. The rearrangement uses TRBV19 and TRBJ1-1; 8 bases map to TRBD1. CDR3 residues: CASSIGTGNTEAFF. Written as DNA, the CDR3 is TGTGCCAGTAGTATCGGGACAGGGAACACTGAAGCTTTCTTT.